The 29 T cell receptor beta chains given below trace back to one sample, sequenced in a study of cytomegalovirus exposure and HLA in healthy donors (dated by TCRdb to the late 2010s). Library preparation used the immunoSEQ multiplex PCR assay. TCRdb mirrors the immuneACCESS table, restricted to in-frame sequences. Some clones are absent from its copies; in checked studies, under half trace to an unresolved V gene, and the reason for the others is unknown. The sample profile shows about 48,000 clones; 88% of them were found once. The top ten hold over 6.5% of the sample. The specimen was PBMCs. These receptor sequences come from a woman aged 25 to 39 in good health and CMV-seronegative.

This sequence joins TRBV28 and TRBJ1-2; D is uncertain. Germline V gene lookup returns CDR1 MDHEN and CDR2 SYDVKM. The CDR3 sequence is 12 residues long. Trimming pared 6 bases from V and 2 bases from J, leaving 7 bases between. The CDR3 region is CASSSVNYGYTF. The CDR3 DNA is TGTGCCAGCAGCTCTGTGAACTATGGCTACACCTTC.

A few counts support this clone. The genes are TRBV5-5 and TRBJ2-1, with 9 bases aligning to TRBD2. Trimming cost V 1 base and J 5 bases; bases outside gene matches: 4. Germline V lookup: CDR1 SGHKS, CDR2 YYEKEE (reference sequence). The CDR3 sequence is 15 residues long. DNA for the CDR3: TGTGCCAGCAGCTTGAGGCGGGAGGGAAACAATGAGCAGTTCTTC. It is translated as CASSLRREGNNEQFF.

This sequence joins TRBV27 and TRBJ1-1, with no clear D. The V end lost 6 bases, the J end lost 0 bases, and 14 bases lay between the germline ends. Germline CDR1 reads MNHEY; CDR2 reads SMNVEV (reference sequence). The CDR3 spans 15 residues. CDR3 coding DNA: TGTGCCAGCAGATCAGCGGCTAGTTTGAACACTGAAGCTTTCTTT. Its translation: CASRSAASLNTEAFF.

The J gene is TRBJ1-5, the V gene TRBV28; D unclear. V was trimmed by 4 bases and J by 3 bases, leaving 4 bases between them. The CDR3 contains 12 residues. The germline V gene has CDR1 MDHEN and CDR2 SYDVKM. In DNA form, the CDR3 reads TGTGCCAGCAGTTCTCTCAATCAGCCCCAGCATTTT. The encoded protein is CASSSLNQPQHF.

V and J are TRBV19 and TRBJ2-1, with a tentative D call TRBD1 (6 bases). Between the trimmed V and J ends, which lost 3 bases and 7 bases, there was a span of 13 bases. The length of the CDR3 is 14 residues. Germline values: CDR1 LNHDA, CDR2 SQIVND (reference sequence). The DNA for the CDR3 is TGTGCCAGTAGTATGGGGGCCGACCGGAATGAGCAGTTCTTC. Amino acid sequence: CASSMGADRNEQFF.

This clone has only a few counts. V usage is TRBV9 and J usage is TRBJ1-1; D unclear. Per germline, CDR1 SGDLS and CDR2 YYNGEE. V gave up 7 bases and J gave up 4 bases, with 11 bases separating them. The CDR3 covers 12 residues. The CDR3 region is CASPDTATEAFF. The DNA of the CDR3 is TGTGCCAGCCCCGATACTGCCACTGAAGCTTTCTTT.

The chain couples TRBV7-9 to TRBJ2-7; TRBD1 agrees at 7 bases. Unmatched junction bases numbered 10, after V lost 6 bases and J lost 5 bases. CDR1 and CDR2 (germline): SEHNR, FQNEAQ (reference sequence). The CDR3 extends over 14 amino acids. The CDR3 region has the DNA TGTGCCAGCAGGCCCAACAGGGGATCCCACGAGCAGTACTTC. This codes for CASRPNRGSHEQYF.

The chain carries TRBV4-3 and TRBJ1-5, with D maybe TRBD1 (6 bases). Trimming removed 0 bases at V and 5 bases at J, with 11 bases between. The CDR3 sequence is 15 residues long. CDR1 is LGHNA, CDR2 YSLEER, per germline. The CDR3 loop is CASSQDKYRDQPQHF. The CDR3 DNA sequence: TGCGCCAGCAGCCAAGATAAGTACAGGGATCAGCCCCAGCATTTT.

The CDR3 region is CASSHDRGNAWNTEAFF. In DNA form, the CDR3 reads TGTGCCAGCTCACATGACAGGGGAAACGCCTGGAACACTGAAGCTTTCTTT. The V and J genes are TRBV18 and TRBJ1-1; 8 bases are shared with TRBD1. Germline CDR1 is KGHSH and CDR2 is LQKENI. With 4 bases clipped from V and 1 base from J, the junction kept 11 bases outside the gene matches. This CDR3 is 17 amino acids long. Looking up the rest from reference TRBV18 and TRBJ1-1 gives the full variable domain: NAGVMQNPRHLVRRRGQEARLRCSPMKGHSHVYWYRQLPEEGLKFMVYLQKENIIDESGMPKERFSAEFPKEGPSILRIQQVVRGDSAAYFCASSHDRGNAWNTEAFFGQGTRLTVV.

CDR3 sequence (DNA): TGTGCCAGCAGTGAGTTAGGGAGCGGCTACACCTTC. It encodes CASSELGSGYTF. The rearrangement links TRBV6-4 to TRBJ1-2; D gene unclear. The V and J ends lost 3 bases and 8 bases respectively, with 10 bases between them. Germline values: CDR1 MRHNA, CDR2 SNTAGT. The length of the CDR3 is 12 residues.

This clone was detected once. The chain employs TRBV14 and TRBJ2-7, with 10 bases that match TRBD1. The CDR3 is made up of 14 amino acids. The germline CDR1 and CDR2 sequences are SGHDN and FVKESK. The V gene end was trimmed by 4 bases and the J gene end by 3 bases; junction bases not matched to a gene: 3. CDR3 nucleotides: TGTGCCAGCAGCCCGGACAGGGGGGACTACGAGCAGTACTTC. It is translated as CASSPDRGDYEQYF.

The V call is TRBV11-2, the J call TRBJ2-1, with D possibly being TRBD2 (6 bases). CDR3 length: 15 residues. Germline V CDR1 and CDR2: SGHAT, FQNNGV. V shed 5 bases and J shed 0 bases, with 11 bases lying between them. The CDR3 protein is CASSPSSASYNEQFF. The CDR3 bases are TGTGCCAGCAGCCCGTCTAGCGCCTCCTACAATGAGCAGTTCTTC. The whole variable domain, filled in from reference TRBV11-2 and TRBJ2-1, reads EAGVAQSPRYKIIEKRQSVAFWCNPISGHATLYWYQQILGQGPKLLIQFQNNGVVDDSQLPKDRFSAERLKGVDSTLKIQPAKLEDSAVYLCASSPSSASYNEQFFGPGTRLTVL.

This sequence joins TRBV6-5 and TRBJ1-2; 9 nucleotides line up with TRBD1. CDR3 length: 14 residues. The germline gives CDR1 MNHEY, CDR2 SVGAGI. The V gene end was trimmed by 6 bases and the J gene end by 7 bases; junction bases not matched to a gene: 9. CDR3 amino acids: CASSTIQGARGYTF. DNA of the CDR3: TGTGCCAGCAGCACAATACAGGGGGCTCGTGGCTACACCTTC.

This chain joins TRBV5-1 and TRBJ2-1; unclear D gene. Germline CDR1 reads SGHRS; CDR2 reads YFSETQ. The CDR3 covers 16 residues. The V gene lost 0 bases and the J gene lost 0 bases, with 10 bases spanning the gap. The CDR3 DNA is TGCGCCAGCAGCTTGGGCGTGGTAAGCTCCTACAATGAGCAGTTCTTC. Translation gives CASSLGVVSSYNEQFF.

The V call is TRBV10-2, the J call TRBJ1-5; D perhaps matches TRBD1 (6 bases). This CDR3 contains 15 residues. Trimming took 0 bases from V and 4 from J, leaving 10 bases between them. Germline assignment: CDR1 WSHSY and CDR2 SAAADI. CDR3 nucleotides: TGCGCCAGCAGTGAGTCTTGGGGGCAGAATCAGCCCCAGCATTTT. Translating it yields CASSESWGQNQPQHF.

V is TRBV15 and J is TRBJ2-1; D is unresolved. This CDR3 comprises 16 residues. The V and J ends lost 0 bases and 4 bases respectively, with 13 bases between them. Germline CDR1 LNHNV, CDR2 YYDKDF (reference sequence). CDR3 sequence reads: CATSRDRRAIYNEQFF. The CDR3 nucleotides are TGTGCCACCAGCAGAGATCGAAGAGCAATTTACAATGAGCAGTTCTTC.

The CDR3 coding sequence is TGTGCCAGCAGACCGGGACAGGGGGGTCAGCCCCAGCATTTT. Its protein is CASRPGQGGQPQHF. The J gene is TRBJ1-5, the V gene TRBV7-8, with 11 bases aligning to TRBD1. Germline-derived CDR1 and CDR2 are SGHVS and FQNEAQ. With V trimmed by 6 bases and J by 6 bases, 4 bases remained unmatched. This CDR3 has 14 residues. Combining the CDR3 with reference TRBV7-8 and TRBJ1-5 gives the whole variable domain GAGVSQSPRYKVAKRGQDVALRCDPISGHVSLFWYQQALGQGPEFLTYFQNEAQLDKSGLPSDRFFAERPEGSVSTLKIQRTQQEDSAVYLCASRPGQGGQPQHFGDGTRLSIL.

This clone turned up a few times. CDR3 DNA: TGCGCCAGCAGCCAAGTGTCTGACAGCGTAAACACTGAAGCTTTCTTT. Protein product: CASSQVSDSVNTEAFF. This rearrangement joins TRBV4-1 to TRBJ1-1; TRBD1 might be the D (5 bases). Germline CDR1 reads MGHRA; CDR2 reads YSYEKL. Deletions cut 1 base from V and 2 bases from J, with 14 bases between. The CDR3 has 16 residues.

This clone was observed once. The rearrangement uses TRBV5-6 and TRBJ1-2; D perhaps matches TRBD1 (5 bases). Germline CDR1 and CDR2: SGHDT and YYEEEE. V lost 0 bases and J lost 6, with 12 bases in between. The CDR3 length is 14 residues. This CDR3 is CASSLAGYVNGYTF. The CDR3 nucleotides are TGTGCCAGCAGCTTGGCAGGGTACGTGAATGGCTACACCTTC.

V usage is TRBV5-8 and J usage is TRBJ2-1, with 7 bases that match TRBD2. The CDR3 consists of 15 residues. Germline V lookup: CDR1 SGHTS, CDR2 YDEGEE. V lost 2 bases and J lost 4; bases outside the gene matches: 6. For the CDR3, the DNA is TGTGCCAGCAGCTTTTGGGCGGGAGTGTACAATGAGCAGTTCTTC. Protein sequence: CASSFWAGVYNEQFF.

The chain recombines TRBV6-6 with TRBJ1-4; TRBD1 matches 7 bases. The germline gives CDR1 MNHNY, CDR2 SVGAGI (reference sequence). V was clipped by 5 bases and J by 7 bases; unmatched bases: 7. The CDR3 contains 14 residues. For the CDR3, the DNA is TGTGCCAGCAGTCAACAGGGGCTTGTTGAAAAACTGTTTTTT. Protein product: CASSQQGLVEKLFF.

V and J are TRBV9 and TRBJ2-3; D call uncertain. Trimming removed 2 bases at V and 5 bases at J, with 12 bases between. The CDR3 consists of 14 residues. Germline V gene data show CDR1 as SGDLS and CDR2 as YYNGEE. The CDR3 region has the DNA TGTGCCAGCAGCGTTCGACAAGCCCTAGATACGCAGTATTTT. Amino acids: CASSVRQALDTQYF.

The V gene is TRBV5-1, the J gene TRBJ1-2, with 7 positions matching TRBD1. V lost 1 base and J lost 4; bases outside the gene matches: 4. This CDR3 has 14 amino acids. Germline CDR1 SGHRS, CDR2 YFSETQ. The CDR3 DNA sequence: TGCGCCAGCAGCTTGACAGGGGAGGCCTATGGCTACACCTTC. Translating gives CASSLTGEAYGYTF.

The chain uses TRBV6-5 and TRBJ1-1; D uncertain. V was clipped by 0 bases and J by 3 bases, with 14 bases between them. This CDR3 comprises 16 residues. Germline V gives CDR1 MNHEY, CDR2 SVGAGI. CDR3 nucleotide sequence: TGTGCCAGCAGTTACTCAATCCCTACAGTTTACACTGAAGCTTTCTTT. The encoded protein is CASSYSIPTVYTEAFF.

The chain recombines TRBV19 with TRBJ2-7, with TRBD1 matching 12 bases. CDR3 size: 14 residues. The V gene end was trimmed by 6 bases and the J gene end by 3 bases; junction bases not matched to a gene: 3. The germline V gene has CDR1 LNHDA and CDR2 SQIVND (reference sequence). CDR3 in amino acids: CASSGTGGFYEQYF. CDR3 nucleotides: TGTGCCAGTAGCGGGACAGGGGGCTTCTACGAGCAGTACTTC.

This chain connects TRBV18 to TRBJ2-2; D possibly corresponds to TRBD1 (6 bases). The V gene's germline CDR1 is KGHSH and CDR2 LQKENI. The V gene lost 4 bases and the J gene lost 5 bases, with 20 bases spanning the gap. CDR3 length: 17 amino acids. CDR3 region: CASSLHRQDQGTGELFF. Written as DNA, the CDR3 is TGTGCCAGCTCACTACACAGACAGGACCAGGGAACCGGGGAGCTGTTTTTT.

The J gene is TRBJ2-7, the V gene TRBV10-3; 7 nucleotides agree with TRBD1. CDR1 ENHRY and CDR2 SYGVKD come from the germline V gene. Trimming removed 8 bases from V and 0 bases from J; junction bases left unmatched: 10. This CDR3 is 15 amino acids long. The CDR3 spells CAIGGVGQVSYEQYF. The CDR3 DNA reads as TGTGCCATCGGTGGAGTAGGACAGGTCTCCTACGAGCAGTACTTC.

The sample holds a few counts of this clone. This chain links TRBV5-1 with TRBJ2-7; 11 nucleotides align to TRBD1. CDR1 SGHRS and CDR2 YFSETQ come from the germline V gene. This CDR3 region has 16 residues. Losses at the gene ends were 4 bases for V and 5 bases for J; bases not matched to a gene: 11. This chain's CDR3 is CASSPDTGTGGNEQYF. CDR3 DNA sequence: TGCGCCAGCAGCCCAGATACCGGGACAGGGGGAAACGAGCAGTACTTC.

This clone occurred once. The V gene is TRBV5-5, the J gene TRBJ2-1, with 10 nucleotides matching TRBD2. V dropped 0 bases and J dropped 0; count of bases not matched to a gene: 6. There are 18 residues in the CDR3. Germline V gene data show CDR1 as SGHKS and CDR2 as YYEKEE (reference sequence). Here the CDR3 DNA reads TGTGCCAGCAGCTTGGTATTAGCTAGCGGGAGCTCCTACAATGAGCAGTTCTTC. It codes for CASSLVLASGSSYNEQFF.